This entry describes one TCR beta chain. Its specificity is unknown. The data are from a study of T cell repertoires in cytomegalovirus infection. A single record per CDR3 protein comes from TCRdb applying MiXCR to the reads. The data contain about 500,000 distinct CDR3 sequences, roughly a third of them singletons. This TCR came from a human donor in good health (CMV status not recorded). Some clones in this sample may be carry-over from other donors' samples. The starting material was cultured PBMCs, obtained from culture after CMV antigen stimulation.

CDR3 in amino acids: CASSLDFSSNSPLHF. For the CDR3, the DNA is TGTGCCAGCAGCTTAGATTTCTCATCCAATTCACCCCTCCACTTT. V usage is TRBV11-2 and J usage is TRBJ1-6; the D is unclear. Per the germline V gene, CDR1 is SGHAT and CDR2 is FQNNGV. V shed 0 bases and J shed 7 bases, with 10 bases lying between them. The length of the CDR3 is 15 residues. The whole variable domain, remainder taken from reference TRBV11-2 and TRBJ1-6, is EAGVAQSPRYKIIEKRQSVAFWCNPISGHATLYWYQQILGQGPKLLIQFQNNGVVDDSQLPKDRFSAERLKGVDSTLKIQPAKLEDSAVYLCASSLDFSSNSPLHFGNGTRLTVT.